The subject of this entry is one TCR beta chain. Its binding antigen is unknown. No much larger clone is present one base from it, and per-base qualities are unavailable. These data belong to a study of T cells of healthy individuals (dated by TCRdb to 2016 to 2019). The library was generated by 5' RACE. TCRdb shows the sequencer as Illumina MiSeq. TCRdb cleaned the public reads at Q25 with fastp, built clones with MiXCR and kept in-frame beta chains. Here each entry gathers all rows of one CDR3 protein and keeps the most common genes and DNA. A total of some 69,000 distinct CDR3 sequences appear in this sample, roughly 15% of them only once. The top ten clones comprise about 4.4% of the sample. From cysteine to phenylalanine, the CDR3 is 18 amino acids long. This entry keeps only the CDR3 DNA: 54 bases, framed from base 1.

This sequence uses TRBV21-1 and TRBJ2-7; TRBD1, the table's D call, was not compared with the DNA. TRBV21-1 is reported as a pseudogene. The sequence came from a human donor in good health. The bases are TGTGCCAGCAGCAAACACGGACCGGGGCAACAGAACTCCTACGAGCAGTACTTC. The encoded protein is CASSKHGPGQQNSYEQYF.